This T cell receptor (beta chain) was captured in a study of cytomegalovirus exposure and HLA in healthy donors. Overall study context: The early release's HLA-typed donors yielded approximately 85 million unique TCRs.

General study results and limits: Sequences of the TCR beta chain were said to predict the HLA-A and HLA-B alleles of most subjects accurately. Productive status was seen about 90% or about 30% of the time for most TCR beta V segments in an earlier analysis. Cytomegalovirus association was listed for about 150 TCR beta chains.

The trim removed 5 bases at V and 5 bases at J, leaving 3 bases unmatched. The V gene's germline CDR1 is SEHNR and CDR2 FQNEAQ (reference sequence). The CDR3 runs 14 residues. Regarding this clone: Its antigen is as yet unknown.

The PCR had 60 Vbeta and 13 Jbeta primers. TCRdb's table, derived via immunoSEQ multiplex PCR, lists solely in-frame clones and lacks some. Of over 85,000 clones listed, about four fifths are singletons. The source is a man between 35 and 55 years old in good health and CMV-seropositive. Source material: PBMCs. The chain has TRBV7-9 and TRBJ1-2; 12 bases match TRBD1. CDR3 in DNA: TGTGCCAGCAGCCCGGGACAGGGGGCTTATGGCTACACCTTC. This gives the protein CASSPGQGAYGYTF. The complete variable domain, with remaining parts taken from reference TRBV7-9 and TRBJ1-2, reads DTGVSQNPRHKITKRGQNVTFRCDPISEHNRLYWYRQTLGQGPEFLTYFQNEAQLEKSRLLSDRFSAERPKGSFSTLEIQRTEQGDSAMYLCASSPGQGAYGYTFGSGTRLTVV.